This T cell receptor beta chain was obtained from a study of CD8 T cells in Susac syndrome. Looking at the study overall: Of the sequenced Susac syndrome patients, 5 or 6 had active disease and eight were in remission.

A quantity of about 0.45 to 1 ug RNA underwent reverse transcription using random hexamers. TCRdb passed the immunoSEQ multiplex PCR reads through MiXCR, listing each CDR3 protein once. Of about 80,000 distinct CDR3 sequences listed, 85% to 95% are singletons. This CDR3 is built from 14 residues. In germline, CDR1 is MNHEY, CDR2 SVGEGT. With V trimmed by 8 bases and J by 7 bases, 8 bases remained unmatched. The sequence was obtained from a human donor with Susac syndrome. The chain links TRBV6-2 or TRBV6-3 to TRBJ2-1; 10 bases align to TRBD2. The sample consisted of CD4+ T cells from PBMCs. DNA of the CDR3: TGTGCCAGCCGTACTAGCGGGATCGGGAATGAGCAGTTCTTC. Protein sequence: CASRTSGIGNEQFF.